The 9 T cell receptor beta chains listed next were all sequenced from one sample in a study of shared clonotypes between healthy human individuals. Sequencing was performed with immunoSEQ multiplex PCR; in TCRdb, only in-frame clones are kept and a portion is missing. The sample consists of around 1.6 million clones, 95% to 99% of them appearing once. Sequencing was done on a sample of naive CD4+ T cells sorted from blood. The subset was: CD45RA+ positively selected. These receptors originate from a man aged 25 to 45 in good health.

The rearrangement joins TRBV12-2 to TRBJ1-4. TRBV12-2 is labeled a pseudogene. The CDR3 has 16 residues. In DNA form, the CDR3 reads TGTGCAAGTCGCTTGAATTTGGAGGCAACTAATGAAAAACTGTTTTTT. Protein sequence: CASRLNLEATNEKLFF.

The V gene is TRBV29-1, the J gene TRBJ1-2, with 7 bases lining up with TRBD1. The germline V gene has CDR1 SQVTM and CDR2 ANQGSEA. There are 12 residues in the CDR3. The V segment lost 4 bases and the J segment 6 bases; nucleotides outside the gene matches: 5. The CDR3 region is CSVVRQGNGYTF. CDR3 sequence (DNA): TGCAGCGTTGTACGACAGGGAAATGGCTACACCTTC.

V and J are TRBV9 and TRBJ2-5, with TRBD2 identical over 10 bases. V shed 0 bases and J 5 bases; nucleotides not matched to a gene: 7. In germline, CDR1 is SGDLS, CDR2 YYNGEE. The CDR3 extends over 16 amino acids. CDR3 protein: CASSVASSGSQETQYF. DNA of the CDR3: TGTGCCAGCAGCGTAGCGTCTAGCGGGAGCCAGGAGACCCAGTACTTC.

The chain links TRBV15 to TRBJ1-4; 8 bases agree with TRBD1. CDR3 length: 15 amino acids. The V segment lost 5 bases and the J segment 8 bases; nucleotides outside the gene matches: 10. Per germline, CDR1 LNHNV and CDR2 YYDKDF (reference sequence). In nucleotides, the CDR3 is TGTGCCACCAGCTCAAGACAGGGGTTTGGGGAAAAACTGTTTTTT. As protein: CATSSRQGFGEKLFF. Supplemented by reference TRBV15 and TRBJ1-4, the full variable domain reads DAMVIQNPRYQVTQFGKPVTLSCSQTLNHNVMYWYQQKSSQAPKLLFHYYDKDFNNEADTPDNFQSRRPNTSFCFLDIRSPGLGDTAMYLCATSSRQGFGEKLFFGSGTQLSVL.

V and J are TRBV19 and TRBJ2-1; 8 bases match TRBD1. Germline CDR1 LNHDA, CDR2 SQIVND (reference sequence). The J segment lost 9 bases and the V segment lost 1 base, leaving 5 bases of the junction unmatched. The length of the CDR3 is 14 residues. CDR3 nucleotides: TGTGCCAGTAGTATAGGCGGCCAGGGGGCTGAGCAGTTCTTC. It codes for CASSIGGQGAEQFF. Using reference TRBV19 and TRBJ2-1 for the parts outside the CDR3, the full variable domain is DGGITQSPKYLFRKEGQNVTLSCEQNLNHDAMYWYRQDPGQGLRLIYYSQIVNDFQKGDIAEGYSVSREKKESFPLTVTSAQKNPTAFYLCASSIGGQGAEQFFGPGTRLTVL.

J is TRBJ1-5 and V is TRBV4-1; tentative D call: TRBD1 (5 bases). Trimming stripped 1 base from V and 2 bases from J, with 15 bases between. CDR1 and CDR2 from the germline V gene are MGHRA and YSYEKL. The CDR3 contains 17 residues. The CDR3 spells CASSQVGRGKGNQPQHF. The CDR3 region has the DNA TGCGCCAGCAGCCAAGTTGGTCGGGGGAAGGGCAATCAGCCCCAGCATTTT.

This rearrangement joins TRBV15 to TRBJ1-2; a weak D match, TRBD1 (5 bases). Germline V gene lookup returns CDR1 LNHNV and CDR2 YYDKDF (reference sequence). This CDR3 comprises 17 residues. The germline V and J ends were trimmed by 0 bases and 0 bases, with 14 bases remaining between them. CDR3 protein: CATSRDIAGPTNYGYTF. As DNA, the CDR3 is TGTGCCACCAGCAGAGATATTGCGGGACCTACTAACTATGGCTACACCTTC. The full variable domain, with the rest looked up from reference TRBV15 and TRBJ1-2, is DAMVIQNPRYQVTQFGKPVTLSCSQTLNHNVMYWYQQKSSQAPKLLFHYYDKDFNNEADTPDNFQSRRPNTSFCFLDIRSPGLGDTAMYLCATSRDIAGPTNYGYTFGSGTRLTVV.

The CDR3, as DNA: TGCGCCAGCAGCCTTTTAGGACTAGCGGGAGGAGGAGATACGCAGTATTTT. Translated: CASSLLGLAGGGDTQYF. The chain carries TRBV4-1 and TRBJ2-3; 14 bases match TRBD2. CDR1 is MGHRA and CDR2 is YSYEKL in the germline V gene. This CDR3 has 17 residues. With 4 bases clipped from V and 5 bases from J, the junction kept 8 bases outside the gene matches.

The V and J genes are TRBV2 and TRBJ1-2; D gene unclear. CDR3 length equals 14 residues. V dropped 6 bases and J dropped 4 bases, with 15 bases sitting between them. The germline gives CDR1 SNHLY, CDR2 FYNNEI. As DNA, the CDR3 is TGTGCCAGCAGCCACACAGAGTGGTTCTATGGCTACACCTTC. Translating it yields CASSHTEWFYGYTF.